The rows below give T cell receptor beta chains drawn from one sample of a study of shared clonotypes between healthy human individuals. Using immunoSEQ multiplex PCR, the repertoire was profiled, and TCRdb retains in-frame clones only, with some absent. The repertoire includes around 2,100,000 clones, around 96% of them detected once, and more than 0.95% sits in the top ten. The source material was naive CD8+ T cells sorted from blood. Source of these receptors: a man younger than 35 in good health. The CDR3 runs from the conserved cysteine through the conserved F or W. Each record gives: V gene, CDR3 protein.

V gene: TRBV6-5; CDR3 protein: CASSYRRQNEKLFF
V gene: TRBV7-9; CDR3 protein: CASSPNGAGIQETQYF
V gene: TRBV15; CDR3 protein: CATSTLAGGGTGELFF
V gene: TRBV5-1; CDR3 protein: CASSLEGRGPEKLFF
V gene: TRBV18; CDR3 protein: CASSPPPSSGNTIYF
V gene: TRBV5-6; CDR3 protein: CASSLGLESAKNIQYF
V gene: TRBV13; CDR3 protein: CASSLEWTSGTDTQYF
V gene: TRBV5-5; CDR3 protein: CASSPVTVPSGNTIYF
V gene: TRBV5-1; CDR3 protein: CASSLGWGSSYNEQFF
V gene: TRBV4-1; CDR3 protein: CASSQVNPIQGAYEQYF
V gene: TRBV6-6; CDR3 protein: CASILLGGGAEYGYTF
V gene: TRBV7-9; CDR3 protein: CASSPNGGDTGELFF
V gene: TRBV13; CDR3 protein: CASSLVGQGGRDEQYF
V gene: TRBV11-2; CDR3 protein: CASSLYAYEQYF
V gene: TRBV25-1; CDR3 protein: CASSESTGGGRTEAFF
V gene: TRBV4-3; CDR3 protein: CASSQGGRAYEQYF
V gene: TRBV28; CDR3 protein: CASSRDKQYF
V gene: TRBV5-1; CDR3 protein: CASSLAWGPNRNQPQHF
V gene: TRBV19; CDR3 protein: CASSTDREDEQYF
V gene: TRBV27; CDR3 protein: CASGDRDANEKLFF
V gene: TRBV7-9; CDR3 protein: CASSPIAGAHGELFF
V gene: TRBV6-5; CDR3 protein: CASSSPRNEQFF
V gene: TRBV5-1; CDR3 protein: CASSLESTDTQYF
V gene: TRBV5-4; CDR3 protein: CASSRDPQGTGGGTIYF
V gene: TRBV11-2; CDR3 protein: CASSFLAGGHEQYF
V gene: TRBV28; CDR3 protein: CASSLSGHYGNTIYF
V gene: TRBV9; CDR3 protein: CASSPANLRREQYF
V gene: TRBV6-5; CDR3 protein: CASSRDRFTDTQYF
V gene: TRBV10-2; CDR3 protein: CASSESPGHEQFF
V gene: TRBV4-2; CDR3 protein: CASSQVPTPYEQYF
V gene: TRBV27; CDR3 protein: CASSYEGGFTDTQYF
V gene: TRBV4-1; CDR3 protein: CASSQAARLEDGNTIYF
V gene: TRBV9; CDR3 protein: CASSVISGGDAFF
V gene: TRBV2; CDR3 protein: CASIHSGGGTDTQYF
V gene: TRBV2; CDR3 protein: CASSEVAIF
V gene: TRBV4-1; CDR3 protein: CASSQRDSTGELFF
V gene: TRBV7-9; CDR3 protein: CASSFYLGESGELFF
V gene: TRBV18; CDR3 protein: CASSPGTAYTDTQYF
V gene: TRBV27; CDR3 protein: CASSYRRDYEQYF
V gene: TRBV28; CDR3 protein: CASSPRGAQYTGELFF
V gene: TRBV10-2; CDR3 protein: CASSADYYYEQYF
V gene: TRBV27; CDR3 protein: CASSLWYGETQYF
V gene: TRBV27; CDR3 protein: CASSFFPPGQGVQTSGANVLTF
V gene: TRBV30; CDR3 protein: CAWSGTVEQYF
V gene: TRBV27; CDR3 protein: CASSLYGVGDTDTQYF
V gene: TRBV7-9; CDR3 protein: CASSPGTEDQPQHF
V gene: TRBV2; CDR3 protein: CAISPGTGGYEQYF
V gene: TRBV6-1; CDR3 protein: CASRESGLAYEQYF